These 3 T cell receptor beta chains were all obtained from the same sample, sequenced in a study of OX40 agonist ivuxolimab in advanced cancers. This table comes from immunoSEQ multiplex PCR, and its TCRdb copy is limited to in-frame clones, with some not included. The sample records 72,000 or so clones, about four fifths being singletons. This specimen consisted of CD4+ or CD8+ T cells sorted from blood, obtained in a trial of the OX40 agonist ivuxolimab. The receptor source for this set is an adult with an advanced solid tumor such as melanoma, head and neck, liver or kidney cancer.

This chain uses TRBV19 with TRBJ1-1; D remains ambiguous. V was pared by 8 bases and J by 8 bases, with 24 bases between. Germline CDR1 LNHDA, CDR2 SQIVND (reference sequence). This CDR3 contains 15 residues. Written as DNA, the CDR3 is TGTGCCAGTTTCCGGATGGCAGGTCTAACATCGGAAGCTTTCTTT. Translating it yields CASFRMAGLTSEAFF.

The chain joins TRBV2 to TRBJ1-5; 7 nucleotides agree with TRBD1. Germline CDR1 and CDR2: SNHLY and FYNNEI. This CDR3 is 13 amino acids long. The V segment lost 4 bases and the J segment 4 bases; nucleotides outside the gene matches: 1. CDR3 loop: CASSGTGNQPQHF. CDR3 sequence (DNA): TGTGCCAGCAGTGGGACAGGTAATCAGCCCCAGCATTTT.

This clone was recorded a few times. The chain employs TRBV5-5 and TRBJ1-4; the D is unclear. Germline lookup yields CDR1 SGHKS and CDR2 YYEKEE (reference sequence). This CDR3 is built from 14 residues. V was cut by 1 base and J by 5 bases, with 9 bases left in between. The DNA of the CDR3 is TGTGCCAGCAGCTTGTGGCAGAGAAATGAAAAACTGTTTTTT. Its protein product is CASSLWQRNEKLFF.